The 11 T cell receptor beta chains below come from one sample, sequenced in a study of Ad26.COV2.S vaccination and SARS-CoV-2 variants. Treatment described: 15 to 20 received Ad26.COV2.S at low or high dose, single or two shots; a few received placebo; per-sample allocation not given. After the first vaccine or placebo injection, samples were drawn on day 63. Clones were read by immunoSEQ multiplex PCR, and TCRdb kept only the in-frame ones, dropping some. The table lists some 500,000 clones, approximately 92% of them singletons. The source was peripheral blood, collected in a trial of Ad26.COV2.S vaccine versus placebo. Receptors were obtained from a person aged 18-60 years who received the Ad26.COV2.S COVID-19 vaccine or a placebo.

The genes are TRBV5-1 and TRBJ2-3; D possibly corresponds to TRBD1 (5 bases). V was trimmed by 3 bases and J by 2 bases, leaving 13 bases between them. The CDR3 runs 15 residues. The germline V gene encodes CDR1 SGHRS and CDR2 YFSETQ. The CDR3 nucleotides read TGCGCCAGCAGCTCTCAGCAGGGATTCACAGATACGCAGTATTTT. Translating it yields CASSSQQGFTDTQYF. Full variable domain (outside the CDR3, taken from reference TRBV5-1 and TRBJ2-3): KAGVTQTPRYLIKTRGQQVTLSCSPISGHRSVSWYQQTPGQGLQFLFEYFSETQRNKGNFPGRFSGRQFSNSRSEMNVSTLELGDSALYLCASSSQQGFTDTQYFGPGTRLTVL.

V gene TRBV12-3 or TRBV12-4 combines with J gene TRBJ2-5; D gene unclear. This CDR3 contains 13 residues. The V end was cut by 8 bases, the J end by 3 bases, with 13 bases between. The CDR3 reads CASCPAQEETQYF. The CDR3 region has the DNA TGTGCCAGCTGCCCTGCCCAGGAAGAGACCCAGTACTTC.

Remarks on this clone: Other DNA sequences in this specimen translate into the identical CDR3. The V call is TRBV12-3 or TRBV12-4, the J call TRBJ2-5; TRBD1 might be the D (6 bases). The V end lost 3 bases, the J end lost 2 bases, and 7 bases lay between the germline ends. CDR3 length: 13 amino acids. CDR3 bases: TGTGCCAGCAGTTTCCAGGGGCAAGAGACCCAGTACTTC. Translation: CASSFQGQETQYF.

The gene calls are TRBV3-1 (or the pseudogene TRBV3-2) and TRBJ1-3; a weak D match, TRBD1 (5 bases). V gave up 0 bases and J gave up 7 bases, with 13 bases separating them. Germline CDR1 is LGHDT and CDR2 is YNNKEL (reference sequence). CDR3 length: 15 residues. CDR3 DNA sequence: TGTGCCAGCAGCCAAGATACGGGGCGGCGGAACACCATATATTTT. Amino acids: CASSQDTGRRNTIYF.

The chain carries TRBV4-2 and TRBJ1-1; weak D call: TRBD1 (5 bases). Germline values: CDR1 LGHNA, CDR2 YNFKEQ. This CDR3 has 15 amino acids. V gave up 0 bases and J gave up 5 bases, with 13 bases separating them. The CDR3 coding sequence is TGTGCCAGCAGCCAAGATAGGGCAGGGTCTACTGAAGCTTTCTTT. Its translation is CASSQDRAGSTEAFF.

This rearrangement joins TRBV28 to TRBJ2-3; 10 bases map to TRBD2. Per germline, CDR1 MDHEN and CDR2 SYDVKM. Trimming at V came to 5 bases and at J to 5 bases, leaving 7 bases not matched to a gene. The CDR3 loop spans 15 amino acids. The CDR3 bases are TGTGCCAGCAGTCCCCTCACTAGCGGGGAAGATACGCAGTATTTT. Amino acids: CASSPLTSGEDTQYF.

V usage is TRBV29-1 and J usage is TRBJ1-2; tentatively, D is TRBD1 (6 bases). In germline, CDR1 is SQVTM, CDR2 ANQGSEA. The V and J ends lost 3 bases and 7 bases respectively, with 12 bases between them. The CDR3 covers 12 residues. This CDR3 is CSVDRGRLGYTF. CDR3 DNA: TGCAGCGTTGACAGGGGTCGACTTGGCTACACCTTC.

The rearrangement joins TRBV5-1 to TRBJ1-5, with D possibly matching TRBD1 (5 bases). Per germline, CDR1 SGHRS and CDR2 YFSETQ. Trimming removed 4 bases from V and 4 bases from J, with 18 bases in between. The CDR3 extends over 16 amino acids. DNA for the CDR3: TGCGCCAGCAGCAAGGAGCCGGGACCTAGAAATCAGCCCCAGCATTTT. Translation gives CASSKEPGPRNQPQHF.

The V call is TRBV7-9, the J call TRBJ1-4, with D possibly matching TRBD1 (5 bases). The CDR3 is 15 amino acids. The V gene's germline CDR1 is SEHNR and CDR2 FQNEAQ (reference sequence). Trimming took off 2 bases at V and 4 bases at J, with 11 bases between the two ends. The CDR3 reads CASSLNSGGNEKLFF. The CDR3 DNA is TGTGCCAGCAGCTTAAATTCGGGGGGTAATGAAAAACTGTTTTTT.

This clone was observed a handful of times. The chain employs TRBV4-3 and TRBJ2-7; weak D call: TRBD2 (5 bases). The germline gives CDR1 LGHNA, CDR2 YSLEER. The CDR3 has 16 amino acids. V lost 0 bases, J lost 2 bases, and 14 bases lay in between. This CDR3 is CASSQEVLAGTYEQYF. The CDR3 coding sequence is TGCGCCAGCAGCCAAGAGGTGCTAGCCGGAACCTACGAGCAGTACTTC.

This clone occurred a few times. The rearrangement joins TRBV5-4 to TRBJ1-2; D gene ambiguous. This CDR3 has 15 amino acids. CDR1 is SGHNT, CDR2 YYREEE, per germline (reference sequence). V lost 1 base, J lost 6 bases, and 16 bases lay in between. CDR3 bases: TGTGCCAGCAGCTTGAATCCCAAAGACTTGGATGGCTACACCTTC. Its protein is CASSLNPKDLDGYTF.